The entry that follows covers one T cell receptor (beta chain) sequence. The antigen is unknown. This CDR3 has 15 residues. In germline, CDR1 is DFQATT, CDR2 SNEGSKA (reference sequence). V was pared by 0 bases and J by 6 bases, with 7 bases of the junction left unmatched. The TCRbeta library was prepared with unique molecular identifiers. One entry per CDR3 protein results from TCRdb running MiXCR on the PCR reads. Among 530,000 or so distinct CDR3 sequences, more than 20% were seen once, and the ten largest hold just over 35%. The data belong to a study of T-cell reconstitution after alpha-beta-depleted transplantation in children. Study-wide results and limits: Expanded clones from the graft, numbering several hundred, reportedly supplied alpha-beta T cells about two months after transplant. The main origin of T-cell counts and diversity one year after transplant was newly produced T cells.

The sequences come from PBMCs, collected before TCRalphabeta/CD19-depleted stem cell transplant. The TCR comes from a boy younger than two with Wiskott-Aldrich syndrome, due to receive a stem cell transplant. The rearrangement links TRBV20-1 to TRBJ2-1; 8 bases map to TRBD2. The DNA for the CDR3 is TGCAGTGCTAGAGATCCTTATACTAGCGGCAATGAGCAGTTCTTC. It yields the protein CSARDPYTSGNEQFF.